This T cell receptor (beta chain) was profiled in a study of T cells after yellow fever vaccination. Overall study findings and caveats: The CD4 and CD8 compartments had a small share of their clonotypes in common.

In germline, CDR1 is MNHNS, CDR2 SASEGT. V trimming: 8 bases; J trimming: 2 bases; junction bases outside the gene matches: 7. There are 15 residues in the CDR3. This clonotype was observed a single time. Its antigen is as yet unknown. TCRdb re-called the 5' RACE reads with MiXCR, one entry per CDR3 protein. This table has 500,000 to 650,000 distinct CDR3 sequences, around 12% appearing once. The chain recombines TRBV6-1 with TRBJ2-1; 9 bases are a match to TRBD2. The source material was PBMCs, sampled on the day of the yellow fever booster vaccination. The sequence was collected from a young man who received the YFV17D yellow fever vaccine. The CDR3, as DNA: TGTGCCAGCGGACTGACTAGCGGTCCCTACAATGAGCAGTTCTTC. This translates into CASGLTSGPYNEQFF.